This T cell receptor beta chain emerged from a study of identical twins. This clonotype was counted between two and nine times. As yet, its antigen is unknown. Study-level findings and limits: Twin-shared out-of-frame alpha sequences were enriched for low generation probability. Cord blood's abundant beta clonotypes had fewer insertions, unlike memory repertoires.

Everyone who gave samples was a healthy Caucasian. TCRdb ran MiXCR on the 5' RACE reads and lists one entry per CDR3 protein. The sample lists around 480,000 distinct CDR3 sequences; roughly an eighth were seen once. These data are also associated with another study on yellow fever vaccine responses in identical twins. That paper adds: Reportedly, the response of twins' T cells to the vaccine seemed partly convergent, partly personalized.

This TCR was recovered from a woman under 30 in good health. Sample: CD4+ T cells sorted from blood.

This chain's CDR3 is CASSPTSLANAYEQYF. CDR3 sequence (DNA): TGTGCCAGCAGCCCTACATCCCTCGCGAACGCCTACGAGCAGTACTTC. The V gene is TRBV3-1, the J gene TRBJ2-7; D gene uncertain. The CDR3 has 16 amino acids. V was cut by 4 bases and J by 2 bases, with 18 bases left in between. Per the germline V gene, CDR1 is LGHDT and CDR2 is YNNKEL (reference sequence).